The sequence of this T cell receptor beta chain was determined in a study of tumor and adjacent non-tumor tissue in lung cancer. Study-level information: Aged about 31 to 80 years, patients included 9 to 11 men and 4 to 6 women with stage I to III disease. Samples averaged around 4 million productive TCRbeta reads each.

This sample's RNA came from whole unsorted tissue. Between August and November 2014, newly diagnosed, chemotherapy-naive lung cancer patients underwent thoracic surgery in China. On this clonotype: What it binds is unknown. This CDR3 fails to terminate in the conserved phenylalanine or tryptophan, so it likely reflects a read error.

The V and J ends lost 6 bases and 0 bases respectively, with 21 bases between them. The CDR3 is 17 amino acids. Germline CDR1 and CDR2: MNHEY and SVGAGI. The library came from three nested PCR rounds adapted from ARM-PCR protocols. TCRdb reprocessed the multiplex PCR reads with MiXCR, giving one entry per CDR3 protein. The data contain around 120,000 distinct CDR3 sequences, 66% of them singletons. Study-level points and caveats: Compared with tumor, normal lung showed significantly lower TCR diversity.

What was sequenced was lung tumor tissue. The sequence derives from a man under 40 with non-small cell lung cancer. The chain recombines TRBV6-5 with TRBJ2-7; a weak D match, TRBD1 (5 bases). The CDR3, as DNA: TGTGCCAGCAGCTTCTCTAAACAGGTTGCGAGCTCCTACGAGCAGTACTTA. Protein: CASSFSKQVASSYEQYL.